Sequencing of this TCR beta chain was carried out in a study of blood T cell repertoires in COVID-19. The overall study: The United States, Italy and Spain were the sources of the acute and convalescent COVID-19 samples. Nucleic acid was either cDNA or gDNA, and it came from T cells, B-cell-depleted T cells, or PBMCs.

The CDR3 has 15 amino acids. The V gene's germline CDR1 is MNHEY and CDR2 SVGAGI. V was trimmed by 4 bases and J by 0 bases, leaving 10 bases between them. Study processing details: Amplification with reference gene primers provided the estimates of nucleated cell counts. Here immunoSEQ multiplex PCR was the method, and the copy in TCRdb shows in-frame clones only, minus some. V, J and clone size derive from that table, while D and trimming were established from the DNA sequence. The data show over 150,000 clones, about 83% seen once. The TCR comes from a woman aged 18-30 years who had recovered from COVID-19. Sequenced material: peripheral blood. This chain connects TRBV6-5 to TRBJ1-3; D is unclear. CDR3 nucleotide sequence: TGTGCCAGCAGTTCCTTGCCAGACTCTGGAAACACCATATATTTT. The encoded protein is CASSSLPDSGNTIYF.